The rows below give T cell receptor beta chains drawn from one sample of a study of T cell repertoires in cytomegalovirus infection. Using its own MiXCR run on the reads, TCRdb lists one record per CDR3 protein. The profile shows approximately 500,000 distinct CDR3 sequences, about 30% of them singletons. Material: PBMCs. All receptors come from a human donor in good health (CMV status not recorded). Some clones in this sample may be carry-over from other donors' samples. The conserved cysteine and the conserved F or W are not part of the CDR3 here.

V,J,CDR3
TRBV19,TRBJ1-1,ASSKSGQLTEAF
TRBV7-2,TRBJ2-1,ASSKGGGRSYNEQF
TRBV7-9,TRBJ1-3,ASRIGVGNTIY
TRBV2,TRBJ2-2,ASSETSNTGELF
TRBV25-1,TRBJ1-5,ASSSRRGGQPQH
TRBV7-2,TRBJ2-2,ASTKNPGLNTGELF
TRBV20-1,TRBJ2-5,SASRDTETQY
TRBV7-9,TRBJ2-5,ASSVKGLRETQY
TRBV27,TRBJ2-7,ASSFTAGGPYEQY
TRBV7-2,TRBJ2-3,ASSPTWEGSDTQY
TRBV7-6,TRBJ2-1,ASSSVRTSGRNEQF
TRBV6-2/TRBV6-3,TRBJ2-5,ASGRQGFSETQY
TRBV5-6,TRBJ2-2,ASSFPGTTFTGELF
TRBV12-5,TRBJ2-2,ASGSDRTGGSNTGELF
TRBV20-1,TRBJ2-1,SAKGLAGRNEQF
TRBV5-1,TRBJ2-5,ASSPMGGPRETQY
TRBV5-4,TRBJ1-1,ASSLGQGVRTEAF
TRBV6-2/TRBV6-3,TRBJ1-1,ASRRDNPMNTEAF
TRBV7-2,TRBJ1-1,ASSTTGRDTEAF
TRBV6-1,TRBJ2-6,AHAGRQGAFGANVLT
TRBV4-2,TRBJ2-7,ASSPIGGGLAGVSPYEQY
TRBV27,TRBJ2-5,ASSPSGNQETQY
TRBV2,TRBJ2-5,ASPRRIGLAEETQY
TRBV7-6,TRBJ2-1,ASSYRDRVYNEQF
TRBV7-2,TRBJ1-1,ASSLGLLQPEAF
TRBV29-1,TRBJ2-3,SVDPSGSGNTQY
TRBV7-4,TRBJ1-5,ASSHQDHQPQH
TRBV2,TRBJ1-6,ASSEELTGRVGSPLH
TRBV20-1,TRBJ2-4,SASPLAGVTYIQY
TRBV6-8,TRBJ2-6,ASSYQGRAKSGANVLT
TRBV9,TRBJ2-5,ASSATTGEYQETQY
TRBV7-8,TRBJ2-7,ASSLLTRTDTYEQY
TRBV7-3,TRBJ2-5,ASSLNGGWETQY
TRBV7-9,TRBJ1-5,ASSPRDGDQPQH
TRBV20-1,TRBJ1-5,SARQAYSNQPQH
TRBV20-1,TRBJ2-1,SARGGGGLLF
TRBV7-9,TRBJ2-1,ASLREPYNEQF
TRBV7-2,TRBJ1-2,ASSSRLGPNYGYT
TRBV19,TRBJ2-1,ASSIRQNEQF
TRBV7-2,TRBJ2-1,ASPSSAQNNEQF
TRBV6-2/TRBV6-3,TRBJ2-4,ASSFAGVDIQY
TRBV7-8,TRBJ2-1,ASSPSRLAFSEQF
TRBV20-1,TRBJ2-2,SARADGNTGELF
TRBV7-9,TRBJ2-1,ASSRTSPPF
TRBV11-3,TRBJ2-5,ASSSPSFSDQETQY
TRBV20-1,TRBJ2-1,SARSLLYEQF
TRBV7-2,TRBJ2-3,ASSVLAGTNLGDTQY
TRBV30,TRBJ1-2,ASTTAKDYGYT
TRBV7-2,TRBJ1-6,ASSPLTGGNSPLH
TRBV7-2,TRBJ1-2,ASSLRTGENYGYT
TRBV24-1,TRBJ2-1,ATSEYWGEQF
TRBV7-4,TRBJ2-7,ASGEQY
TRBV12-3/TRBV12-4,TRBJ2-5,ASSSGTSGRAALRTQY
TRBV19,TRBJ2-3,ASSTGLAGDTQY
TRBV29-1,TRBJ1-1,SVRMVNTEAF
TRBV7-9,TRBJ2-1,ASSPKILGRSGAYNEQF
TRBV12-3/TRBV12-4,TRBJ2-2,ASSPGTGGTGELF